This TCR beta chain stems from a study of T cells after yellow fever vaccination. Study-level results: A small share of clonotypes appeared in both CD4 and CD8 compartments.

The authors made TCR cDNA by 5'RACE template switching, adding a universal primer site and UMIs. In TCRdb, the 5' RACE reads were re-called with MiXCR into one record per CDR3 protein. The sample lists about 330,000 distinct CDR3 sequences; over 3.5% were seen once. This clonotype occurred a few times. Its antigen remains unknown. The CDR3 loop spans 15 amino acids. V was shortened by 0 bases and J by 2 bases, with 11 bases between the two germline ends. The germline gives CDR1 LGHNA, CDR2 YNFKEQ. The chain combines TRBV4-2 with TRBJ2-7, with a weak D call TRBD2 (5 bases). The TCR was taken from a man in his late teens or twenties who received the YFV17D yellow fever vaccine. The sample here was PBMCs, taken 5 days after the yellow fever booster vaccination. CDR3 nucleotides: TGTGCCAGCAGCCAAGATCCAGCGGCCCCCTACGAGCAGTACTTC. Translating it yields CASSQDPAAPYEQYF.